This T cell receptor (beta chain) was recorded in a study of cytomegalovirus exposure and HLA in healthy donors. About the study: A subsequent analysis reported that the roughly 120 validation repertoires were produced on the same platform that had also been used for the 500 to 700 first-cohort repertoires.

As to this clone: Antigen unknown.

Clones were read by immunoSEQ multiplex PCR, and TCRdb kept only the in-frame ones, dropping some. The profile shows 200,000 to 300,000 clones, less than 90% of them singletons. Study observations and caveats: Listed as cytomegalovirus-associated were roughly 180 TCR beta chains.

The TCR was taken from a man aged 18 to 29 in good health and CMV-seropositive. The sample was PBMCs.

The CDR3 loop reads CASSTAPRGYETQYF. Here the CDR3 DNA reads TGCGCCAGCAGCACAGCCCCCAGGGGGTACGAGACCCAGTACTTC. The genes are TRBV5-1 and TRBJ2-5; 7 bases match TRBD1. Germline assignment: CDR1 SGHRS and CDR2 YFSETQ. The CDR3 runs to 15 residues. Trimming took 4 bases from V and 5 from J; bases not matched to a gene: 11.